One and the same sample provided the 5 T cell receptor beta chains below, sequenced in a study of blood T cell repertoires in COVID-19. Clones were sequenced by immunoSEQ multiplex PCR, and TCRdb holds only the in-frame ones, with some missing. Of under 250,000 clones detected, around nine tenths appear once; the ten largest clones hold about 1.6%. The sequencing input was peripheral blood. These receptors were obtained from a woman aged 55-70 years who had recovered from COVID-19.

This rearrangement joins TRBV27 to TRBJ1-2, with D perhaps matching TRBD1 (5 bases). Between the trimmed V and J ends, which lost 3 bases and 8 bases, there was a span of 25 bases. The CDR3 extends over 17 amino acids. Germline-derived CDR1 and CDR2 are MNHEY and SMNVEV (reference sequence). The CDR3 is CASSFSLLVGGKGGYTF. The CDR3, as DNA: TGTGCCAGCAGTTTTAGTCTGTTGGTGGGGGGAAAGGGAGGCTACACCTTC.

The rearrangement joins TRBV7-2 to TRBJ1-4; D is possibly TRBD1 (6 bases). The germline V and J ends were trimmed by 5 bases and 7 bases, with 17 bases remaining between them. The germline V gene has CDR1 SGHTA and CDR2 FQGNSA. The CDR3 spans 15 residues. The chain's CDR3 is CASSTSQGFAEKLFF. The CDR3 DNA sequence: TGTGCCAGCAGCACCTCACAGGGCTTTGCTGAAAAACTGTTTTTT.

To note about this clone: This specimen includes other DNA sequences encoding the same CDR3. In DNA form, the CDR3 reads TGTGCCAGCAGTTTATCTGGGGGGACTGGAAACACCATATATTTT. Encoded protein: CASSLSGGTGNTIYF. The V and J genes are TRBV27 and TRBJ1-3, with D tentatively TRBD1 (5 bases). Germline CDR1 MNHEY, CDR2 SMNVEV (reference sequence). The V end was cut by 0 bases, the J end by 2 bases, with 8 bases between. This CDR3 region has 15 residues.

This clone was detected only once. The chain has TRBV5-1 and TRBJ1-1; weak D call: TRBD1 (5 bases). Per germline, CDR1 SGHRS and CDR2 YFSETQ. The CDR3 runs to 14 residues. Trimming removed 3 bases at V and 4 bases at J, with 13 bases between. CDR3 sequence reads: CASSSWGEPTEAFF. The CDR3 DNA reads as TGCGCCAGCAGCTCCTGGGGGGAACCCACTGAAGCTTTCTTT.

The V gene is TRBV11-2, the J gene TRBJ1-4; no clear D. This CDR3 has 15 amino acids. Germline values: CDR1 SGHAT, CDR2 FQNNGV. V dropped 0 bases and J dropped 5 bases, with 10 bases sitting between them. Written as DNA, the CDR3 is TGTGCCAGCAGCTTAGACTCAGGTTTAAATGAAAAACTGTTTTTT. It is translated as CASSLDSGLNEKLFF.